The 11 T cell receptor beta chains below come from one sample, sequenced in a study of control samples from healthy donors and cancer patients. This table comes from immunoSEQ multiplex PCR, and its TCRdb copy is limited to in-frame clones, with some not included. The sample lists 200,000 or so clones, just under 95% occurring once. Input material: blood. These receptors all come from a man aged 45-65 years in good health.

The chain combines TRBV27 with TRBJ2-2; perhaps TRBD2 as D (5 bases). This CDR3 comprises 16 residues. Germline CDR1 reads MNHEY; CDR2 reads SMNVEV (reference sequence). With 2 bases removed from V and 1 base from J, the gap between germline ends came to 11 bases. The CDR3 region has the DNA TGTGCCAGCAGTTTAGTTCGGGGTGTGAACACCGGGGAGCTGTTTTTT. This codes for CASSLVRGVNTGELFF.

This chain joins TRBV28 and TRBJ2-7, with 7 positions matching TRBD1. Germline CDR1 MDHEN, CDR2 SYDVKM. After removal of 1 base from V and 2 bases from J, the junction contained 5 bases not matched to a gene. The length of the CDR3 is 15 residues. In DNA, the CDR3 is TGTGCCAGCAGTTTATCATCGACAGGGACCTACGAGCAGTACTTC. It specifies CASSLSSTGTYEQYF.

The chain links TRBV28 to TRBJ1-1, with D perhaps TRBD1 (6 bases). Trimming took off 1 base at V and 6 bases at J, with 15 bases between the two ends. The CDR3 is 15 residues long. Germline V gene data show CDR1 as MDHEN and CDR2 as SYDVKM. CDR3 sequence: CASSLYTGALAEAFF. The DNA of the CDR3 is TGTGCCAGCAGTTTATATACGGGGGCCTTAGCTGAAGCTTTCTTT.

As for this clone: A read error may account for a junction end that differs from germline. This chain uses TRBV10-3 with TRBJ1-3; D gene uncertain. Germline CDR1 ENHRY, CDR2 SYGVKD. This CDR3 has 13 amino acids. In nucleotides, the CDR3 is TGTGCCATCAATGAGAACTCTGGAAACACCATATATTTT. It yields the protein CAINENSGNTIYF.

This clone has a single count. The chain uses TRBV28 and TRBJ2-3; D is ambiguous. This CDR3 has 13 amino acids. Deletions cut 5 bases from V and 1 base from J, with 7 bases between. Germline V gives CDR1 MDHEN, CDR2 SYDVKM. This CDR3 is CASSPGGTDTQYF. The CDR3 nucleotides are TGTGCCAGCAGTCCTGGGGGCACAGATACGCAGTATTTT.

The rearrangement uses TRBV28 and TRBJ2-5; the D gene could be TRBD1 or TRBD2 (5 bases each). CDR1 and CDR2 (germline): MDHEN, SYDVKM. The CDR3 runs to 15 residues. Between the trimmed V and J ends, which lost 5 bases and 5 bases, there was a span of 18 bases. CDR3 sequence: CASSLGDLSAETQYF. The CDR3 nucleotides are TGTGCCAGCAGTCTAGGGGACCTCTCGGCGGAGACCCAGTACTTC.

The rearrangement uses TRBV7-2 and TRBJ2-1, with 13 bases that match TRBD2. The CDR3 contains 18 residues. Trimming at V came to 6 bases and at J to 0 bases, leaving 8 bases not matched to a gene. Germline loops: CDR1 SGHTA, CDR2 FQGNSA. The CDR3 here is CASSFRTSGGTSYNEQFF. CDR3 nucleotide sequence: TGTGCCAGCAGTTTCAGGACTAGCGGGGGAACCTCCTACAATGAGCAGTTCTTC.

The genes are TRBV6-2 or TRBV6-3 and TRBJ1-5; D is ambiguous. CDR1 and CDR2 from the germline V gene are MNHEY and SVGEGT. CDR3 length equals 16 residues. V shed 5 bases and J shed 1 base, with 15 bases lying between them. The CDR3 loop is CASSPVVRSSNQPQHF. The CDR3 DNA reads TGTGCCAGCAGTCCCGTCGTACGGAGCAGCAATCAGCCCCAGCATTTT.

V is TRBV2 and J is TRBJ2-4; 14 nucleotides line up with TRBD2. The V gene's germline CDR1 is SNHLY and CDR2 FYNNEI. The CDR3 consists of 18 residues. V lost 6 bases, J lost 3 bases, and 10 bases stayed unmatched. The CDR3 DNA reads TGTGCCAGCAGCTACGGACTAGCGGGGGGAACGGACAAAAACATTCAGTACTTC. This sequence encodes CASSYGLAGGTDKNIQYF.

Concerning this clone: The same CDR3 is also encoded by other DNA sequences in this sample. The rearrangement uses TRBV5-1 and TRBJ1-4; perhaps TRBD1 as D (5 bases). V was clipped by 5 bases and J by 3 bases, with 11 bases between them. Germline assignment: CDR1 SGHRS and CDR2 YFSETQ. The CDR3 runs 14 residues. The CDR3 protein is CASSPQGANEKLFF. The DNA for the CDR3 is TGCGCCAGCAGTCCTCAGGGAGCTAATGAAAAACTGTTTTTT.

The rearrangement uses TRBV3-1 (or the pseudogene TRBV3-2) and TRBJ2-7, with a possible D match to TRBD2 (6 bases). Trimming took off 4 bases at V and 4 bases at J, with 14 bases between the two ends. The V gene's germline CDR1 is LGHDT and CDR2 YNNKEL (reference sequence). This CDR3 is built from 14 residues. CDR3 sequence: CASSPSGGPYEQYF. Here the CDR3 DNA reads TGTGCCAGCAGCCCATCCGGGGGTCCGTACGAGCAGTACTTC.